The 20 T cell receptor beta chains below all came from one sample that was sequenced in a study of blood T cell repertoires in COVID-19. Data came from immunoSEQ multiplex PCR; TCRdb stores just in-frame clones and leaves some out. This sample has some 180,000 clones, with around 80% found just once. The material sequenced was peripheral blood. The origin of the receptors is a human donor in a cohort sampled during active COVID-19.

This chain uses TRBV10-3 with TRBJ2-2, with 7 bases identical to TRBD1. The germline CDR1 and CDR2 sequences are ENHRY and SYGVKD. The CDR3 length is 14 residues. The V and J ends lost 3 bases and 6 bases, in that order; junction bases with no gene match: 4. The CDR3 region is CAISETTGAGELFF. CDR3 sequence (DNA): TGTGCCATCAGTGAAACTACAGGGGCCGGGGAGCTGTTTTTT.

This clone showed up just a few times. The chain links TRBV2 to TRBJ2-3, with TRBD1 identical over 8 bases. Germline loops: CDR1 SNHLY, CDR2 FYNNEI. The CDR3 has 16 amino acids. V dropped 6 bases and J dropped 2; count of bases not matched to a gene: 10. The CDR3 spells CASRRDRGPYTDTQYF. In DNA form, the CDR3 reads TGTGCCAGCAGGAGAGACAGGGGCCCTTACACAGATACGCAGTATTTT. Supplemented by reference TRBV2 and TRBJ2-3, the full variable domain reads EPEVTQTPSHQVTQMGQEVILRCVPISNHLYFYWYRQILGQKVEFLVSFYNNEISEKSEIFDDQFSVERPDGSNFTLKIRSTKLEDSAMYFCASRRDRGPYTDTQYFGPGTRLTVL.

The chain recombines TRBV3-1 (or the pseudogene TRBV3-2) with TRBJ2-7, with D unclear. This CDR3 spans 12 amino acids. The V and J ends lost 2 bases and 5 bases respectively, with 7 bases between them. Looked up from germline, CDR1 is LGHDT and CDR2 is YNNKEL (reference sequence). The CDR3 here is CASSQTRNEQYF. The DNA for the CDR3 is TGTGCCAGCAGCCAAACGAGGAACGAGCAGTACTTC.

V gene TRBV9 combines with J gene TRBJ2-7; 10 bases are shared with TRBD2. V lost 4 bases, J lost 4 bases, and 5 bases stayed unmatched. The germline CDR1 and CDR2 sequences are SGDLS and YYNGEE. CDR3 length: 14 amino acids. The CDR3 nucleotides are TGTGCCAGCAGCCCAAGCGGGAGGGGGTACGAGCAGTACTTC. The encoded protein is CASSPSGRGYEQYF.

The gene calls are TRBV24-1 and TRBJ2-3; possible D gene TRBD2, 5 bases. V gave up 4 bases and J gave up 4 bases, with 11 bases separating them. Germline V lookup: CDR1 KGHDR, CDR2 SFDVKD. The CDR3 sequence is 14 residues long. CDR3 sequence: CATSDPRGSDTQYF. CDR3 coding DNA: TGTGCCACCAGTGACCCCCGAGGGTCAGATACGCAGTATTTT.

J is TRBJ2-1 and V is TRBV14, with D possibly TRBD2 on 6 matching bases. CDR1 is SGHDN, CDR2 FVKESK, per germline. V lost 1 base and J lost 2, with 6 bases in between. The CDR3 contains 14 residues. In nucleotides, the CDR3 is TGTGCCAGCAGCCAAGGGACTACCTACAATGAGCAGTTCTTC. Its protein is CASSQGTTYNEQFF.

This clone was seen only a few times. This chain links TRBV19 with TRBJ2-3, with 7 bases identical to TRBD2. Germline trimming cut 5 bases from V and 1 base from J; bases unmatched to any gene: 21. Germline V CDR1 and CDR2: LNHDA, SQIVND (reference sequence). This CDR3 contains 20 residues. The DNA for the CDR3 is TGTGCCAGTAGTTCCTACTCCGCGCTAGCGGAAGGGGTGGGCACAGATACGCAGTATTTT. As protein: CASSSYSALAEGVGTDTQYF. The complete variable domain, with remaining parts taken from reference TRBV19 and TRBJ2-3, reads DGGITQSPKYLFRKEGQNVTLSCEQNLNHDAMYWYRQDPGQGLRLIYYSQIVNDFQKGDIAEGYSVSREKKESFPLTVTSAQKNPTAFYLCASSSYSALAEGVGTDTQYFGPGTRLTVL.

The rearrangement links TRBV5-1 to TRBJ2-3; TRBD1 aligns across 9 bases. Germline CDR1 is SGHRS and CDR2 is YFSETQ. Losses at the gene ends were 0 bases for V and 5 bases for J; bases not matched to a gene: 7. The CDR3 loop spans 16 amino acids. The CDR3 DNA is TGCGCCAGCAGCTTGGCCCCACAGGGGGCTGGAGATACGCAGTATTTT. Translated, it gives CASSLAPQGAGDTQYF.

The chain combines TRBV3-1 (or the pseudogene TRBV3-2) with TRBJ1-4, with no clear D. The CDR3 covers 14 residues. Germline V gene lookup returns CDR1 LGHDT and CDR2 YNNKEL (reference sequence). V shed 4 bases and J shed 5 bases, with 11 bases lying between them. For the CDR3, the DNA is TGTGCCAGCAGCCCCAACAGAGTGAATGAAAAACTGTTTTTT. Its protein is CASSPNRVNEKLFF.

This clone was detected once. This chain joins TRBV4-1 and TRBJ1-2, with D maybe TRBD1 (6 bases). Germline CDR1 reads MGHRA; CDR2 reads YSYEKL. The CDR3 runs to 17 residues. Trimming took off 0 bases at V and 7 bases at J, with 21 bases between the two ends. CDR3 amino acids: CASSQEVPQGHLGGYTF. The CDR3 DNA reads TGCGCCAGCAGCCAAGAAGTACCCCAGGGACACCTGGGTGGCTACACCTTC.

The chain recombines TRBV28 with TRBJ2-7; TRBD1 might be the D (5 bases). The CDR3 totals 17 residues. V gave up 3 bases and J gave up 1 base, with 19 bases separating them. Looked up from germline, CDR1 is MDHEN and CDR2 is SYDVKM. This CDR3 reads CASSFPWGRSASYEQYF. The CDR3 DNA follows: TGTGCCAGCAGTTTCCCCTGGGGCAGATCCGCATCCTACGAGCAGTACTTC.

The genes are TRBV15 and TRBJ1-6, with D possibly being TRBD1 (6 bases). Trimming took 7 bases from V and 9 from J, leaving 16 bases between them. Germline V gene data show CDR1 as LNHNV and CDR2 as YYDKDF (reference sequence). The CDR3 consists of 14 residues. CDR3 amino acids: CATTQSGGFSPLHF. CDR3 sequence (DNA): TGTGCCACCACCCAATCGGGGGGCTTTTCACCCCTCCACTTT.

The V gene is TRBV7-2, the J gene TRBJ2-1; tentatively, D is TRBD2 (7 bases). The V end was cut by 5 bases, the J end by 2 bases, with 19 bases between. CDR3 length: 17 residues. Germline V lookup: CDR1 SGHTA, CDR2 FQGNSA. CDR3 coding DNA: TGTGCCAGCAGCGAGACTTTTGGCGGGGGCCCCTACAATGAGCAGTTCTTC. Protein sequence: CASSETFGGGPYNEQFF.

This clone appeared a few times. J is TRBJ2-7 and V is TRBV7-2, with 7 positions matching TRBD2. The J segment lost 0 bases and the V segment lost 7 bases, leaving 9 bases of the junction unmatched. The CDR3 loop spans 15 amino acids. Per the germline V gene, CDR1 is SGHTA and CDR2 is FQGNSA. The CDR3 here is CASTQSGVSSYEQYF. In DNA form, the CDR3 reads TGTGCCAGCACCCAAAGCGGGGTGAGCTCCTACGAGCAGTACTTC. The whole variable domain, filled in from reference TRBV7-2 and TRBJ2-7, reads GAGVSQSPSNKVTEKGKDVELRCDPISGHTALYWYRQSLGQGLEFLIYFQGNSAPDKSGLPSDRFSAERTGGSVSTLTIQRTQQEDSAVYLCASTQSGVSSYEQYFGPGTRLTVT.

The V call is TRBV27, the J call TRBJ2-2, with D possibly being TRBD2 (6 bases). This CDR3 has 15 residues. V gave up 5 bases and J gave up 1 base, with 11 bases separating them. CDR1 MNHEY and CDR2 SMNVEV come from the germline V gene (reference sequence). Here the CDR3 reads CASSLLTRNTGELFF. CDR3 bases: TGTGCCAGCAGTCTCCTGACTAGGAACACCGGGGAGCTGTTTTTT.

This sequence joins TRBV13 and TRBJ2-7, with D possibly being TRBD1 (6 bases). The V end was cut by 4 bases, the J end by 3 bases, with 13 bases between. The germline CDR1 and CDR2 sequences are PRHDT and FYEKMQ (reference sequence). The length of the CDR3 is 14 residues. For the CDR3, the DNA is TGTGCCAGCAGCTCCCGACAGGCCCTCTACGAGCAGTACTTC. It codes for CASSSRQALYEQYF.

The V gene is TRBV4-1, the J gene TRBJ2-3; TRBD1 aligns across 10 bases. V lost 1 base and J lost 6; bases outside the gene matches: 7. This CDR3 has 16 residues. Germline V CDR1 and CDR2: MGHRA, YSYEKL. In DNA, the CDR3 is TGCGCCAGCAGCCAAGCCGGGACAGGGGCACGGGATACGCAGTATTTT. This codes for CASSQAGTGARDTQYF.

This clone has just a few counts. The rearrangement uses TRBV2 and TRBJ1-2; 8 nucleotides align to TRBD1. Germline V gene sequence: CDR1 SNHLY, CDR2 FYNNEI. V was pared by 3 bases and J by 0 bases, with 12 bases of the junction left unmatched. This CDR3 contains 18 residues. CDR3 region: CASSEPPGTGLSNYGYTF. The CDR3 nucleotides read TGTGCCAGCAGTGAGCCCCCGGGGACAGGACTTTCTAACTATGGCTACACCTTC.

This chain uses TRBV11-2 with TRBJ2-1; 9 positions match TRBD1. The J segment lost 10 bases and the V segment lost 2 bases, leaving 12 bases of the junction unmatched. The CDR3 has 16 residues. Germline CDR1 is SGHAT and CDR2 is FQNNGV. The CDR3 coding sequence is TGTGCCAGCAGCTTAAGGTTCGGACAGGGGAATGAGGAGCAGTTCTTC. Translating gives CASSLRFGQGNEEQFF.

The chain carries TRBV6-1 and TRBJ2-5; possibly TRBD1 for D (6 bases). The V gene lost 1 base and the J gene lost 5 bases, with 14 bases spanning the gap. The CDR3 loop spans 15 amino acids. The V gene's germline CDR1 is MNHNS and CDR2 SASEGT. Here the CDR3 reads CASSEVGRGDETQYF. The CDR3 coding sequence is TGTGCCAGCAGTGAAGTGGGCAGGGGAGACGAGACCCAGTACTTC.